Sequencing of this TCR beta chain was carried out in a study of blood T cell repertoires in COVID-19. Study information: There were acute and convalescent COVID-19 samples, and they came from the United States, Italy and Spain.

In the authors' workflow: It was from reference gene primer amplification that nucleated cell counts were estimated. Sequencing used immunoSEQ multiplex PCR; TCRdb keeps in-frame clones, though not all of them. That table gives V, J and clone size, and the DNA gave D and trimming. The sample has under 150,000 clones; 84% are singletons. Trimming at V came to 4 bases and at J to 0 bases, leaving 7 bases not matched to a gene. The CDR3 consists of 16 residues. Germline V lookup: CDR1 LGHDT, CDR2 YNNKEL (reference sequence). The V gene is TRBV3-1 (or the pseudogene TRBV3-2), the J gene TRBJ2-3; 7 nucleotides agree with TRBD2. This clonotype originated in a human donor in a cohort sampled during active COVID-19. The sequenced material came from peripheral blood. The CDR3 loop is CASSPNSGSSTDTQYF. In DNA, the CDR3 is TGTGCCAGCAGCCCGAATAGCGGGTCTAGCACAGATACGCAGTATTTT.